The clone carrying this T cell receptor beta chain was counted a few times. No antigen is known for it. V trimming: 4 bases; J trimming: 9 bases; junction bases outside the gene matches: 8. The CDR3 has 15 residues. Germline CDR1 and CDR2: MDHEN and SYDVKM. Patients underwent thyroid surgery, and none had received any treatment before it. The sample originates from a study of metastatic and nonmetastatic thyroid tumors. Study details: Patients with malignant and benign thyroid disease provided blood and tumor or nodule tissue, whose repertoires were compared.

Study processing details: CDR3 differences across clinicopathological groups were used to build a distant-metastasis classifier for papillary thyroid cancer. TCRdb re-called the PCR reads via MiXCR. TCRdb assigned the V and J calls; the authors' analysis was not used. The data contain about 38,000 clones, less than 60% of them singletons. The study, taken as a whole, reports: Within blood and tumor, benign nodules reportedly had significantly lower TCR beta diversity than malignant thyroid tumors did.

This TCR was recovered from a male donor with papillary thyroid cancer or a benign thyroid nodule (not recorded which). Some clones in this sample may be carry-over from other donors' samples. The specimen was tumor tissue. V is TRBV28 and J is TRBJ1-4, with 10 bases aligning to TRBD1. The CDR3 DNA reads TGTGCCAGCAGTTCGGCGGGACAGGGGAATAAAAAACTGTTTTTT. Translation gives CASSSAGQGNKKLFF.